Listed here is a single T cell receptor beta chain. Its antigen remains unidentified. These data are taken from a study of Ad26.COV2.S vaccination and SARS-CoV-2 variants. Study results and caveats: Vaccine recipients had higher spike-specific TCR breadth than placebo recipients.

From germline, CDR1 is SEHNR and CDR2 FQNEAQ (reference sequence). V lost 1 base and J lost 8, with 11 bases in between. The CDR3 spans 13 residues. Clones were sequenced by immunoSEQ multiplex PCR, and TCRdb holds only the in-frame ones, with some missing. The top ten clones hold about 3.9% of a sample with 300,000 to 450,000 clones, about 91% of them seen once. The TCR was taken from a human donor who had recovered from COVID-19. The specimen comprised peripheral blood, sampled after recovery from COVID-19. The chain links TRBV7-9 to TRBJ1-2; possible D gene TRBD1, 5 bases. CDR3 residues: CASSLVEGRGYTF. As DNA, the CDR3 is TGTGCCAGCAGCTTAGTAGAGGGGAGAGGCTACACCTTC.